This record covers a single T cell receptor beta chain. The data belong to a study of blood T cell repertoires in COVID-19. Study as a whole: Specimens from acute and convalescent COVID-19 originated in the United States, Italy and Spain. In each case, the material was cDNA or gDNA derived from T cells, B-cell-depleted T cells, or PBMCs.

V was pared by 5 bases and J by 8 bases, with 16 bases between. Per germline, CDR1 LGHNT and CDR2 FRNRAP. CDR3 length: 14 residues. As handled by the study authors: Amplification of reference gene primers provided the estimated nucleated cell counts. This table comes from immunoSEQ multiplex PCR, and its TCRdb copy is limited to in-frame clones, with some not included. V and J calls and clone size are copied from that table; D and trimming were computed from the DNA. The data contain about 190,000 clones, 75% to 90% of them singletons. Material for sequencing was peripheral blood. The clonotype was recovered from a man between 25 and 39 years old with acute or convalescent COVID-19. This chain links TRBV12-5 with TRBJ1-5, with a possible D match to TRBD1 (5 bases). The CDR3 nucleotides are TGTGCTAGTGGTCCTGGGGCCTCCGAGGAGCCCCAGCATTTT. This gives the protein CASGPGASEEPQHF.